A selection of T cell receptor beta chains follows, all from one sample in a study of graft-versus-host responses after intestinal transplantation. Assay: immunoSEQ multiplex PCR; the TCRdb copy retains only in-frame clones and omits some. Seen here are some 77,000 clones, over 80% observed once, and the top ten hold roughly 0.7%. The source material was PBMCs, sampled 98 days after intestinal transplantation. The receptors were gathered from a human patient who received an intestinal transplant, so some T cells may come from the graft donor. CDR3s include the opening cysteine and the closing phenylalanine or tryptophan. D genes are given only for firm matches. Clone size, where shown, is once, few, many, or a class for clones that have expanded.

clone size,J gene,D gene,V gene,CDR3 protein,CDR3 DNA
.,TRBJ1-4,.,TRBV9,CASSADGAEKLFF,TGTGCCAGCAGCGCGGACGGCGCTGAAAAACTGTTTTTT
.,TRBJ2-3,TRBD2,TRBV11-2,CASSLGVLAGKGTDTQYF,TGTGCCAGCAGCTTAGGGGTACTAGCGGGAAAGGGCACAGATACGCAGTATTTT
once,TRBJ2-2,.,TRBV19,CASSPPRHTGELFF,TGTGCCAGTAGTCCCCCCCGCCATACCGGGGAGCTGTTTTTT
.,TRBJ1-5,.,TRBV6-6,CASSYGTNQPQHF,TGTGCCAGCAGTTACGGGACAAATCAGCCCCAGCATTTT
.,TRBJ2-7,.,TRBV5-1,CASSFGGAYEQYF,TGCGCCAGCAGCTTCGGAGGGGCATACGAGCAGTACTTC
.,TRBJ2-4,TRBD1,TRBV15,CATSREPGTGSLAKNIQYF,TGTGCCACCAGCAGAGAGCCGGGGACAGGGTCCCTAGCCAAAAACATTCAGTACTTC
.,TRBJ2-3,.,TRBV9,CASSVERDTQYF,TGTGCCAGCAGCGTAGAGCGGGATACGCAGTATTTT
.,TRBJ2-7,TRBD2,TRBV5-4,CASRPHPRSGDSYEQYF,TGTGCCAGCAGGCCCCACCCTCGAAGCGGGGACTCCTACGAGCAGTACTTC
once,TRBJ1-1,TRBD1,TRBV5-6,CASRVQGANTEAFF,TGTGCCAGCAGGGTCCAGGGGGCGAATACTGAAGCTTTCTTT
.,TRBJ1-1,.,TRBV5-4,CASSLALGSSGREAFF,TGTGCCAGCAGCTTGGCGTTGGGGAGTAGCGGCAGAGAAGCTTTCTTT
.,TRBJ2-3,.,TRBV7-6,CASSLADTDLTFTDTQYF,TGTGCCAGCAGCTTAGCTGATACGGACTTAACCTTCACAGATACGCAGTATTTT
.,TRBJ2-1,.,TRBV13,CASSYLTDGAYNEQFF,TGTGCCAGCAGCTATCTGACAGATGGAGCCTACAATGAGCAGTTCTTC
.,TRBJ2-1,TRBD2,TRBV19,CASQRGFYNEQFF,TGTGCCTCCCAGCGGGGGTTCTACAATGAGCAGTTCTTC
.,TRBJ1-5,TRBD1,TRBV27,CASSSLQGAKGSNQPQHF,TGTGCCAGCAGTTCTCTACAGGGGGCAAAGGGAAGCAATCAGCCCCAGCATTTT
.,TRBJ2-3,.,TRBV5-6,CASKSTDTQYF,TGTGCCAGCAAGAGCACAGATACGCAGTATTTT